This TCR beta chain was identified during a study of CD8 T cells in Susac syndrome. V gave up 0 bases and J gave up 3 bases; unmatched junction bases: 6. The length of the CDR3 is 16 residues. In germline, CDR1 is SGHTA, CDR2 FQGNSA. Reverse transcription of about 0.5 to 1 ug RNA was carried out with random hexamers. Using its own MiXCR run on the immunoSEQ multiplex PCR reads, TCRdb lists one record per CDR3 protein. This sample has a few hundred thousand distinct CDR3 sequences; roughly 93% occur once, and the top ten carry 0.15% to 0.2%. This chain uses TRBV7-2 with TRBJ2-5; 8 nucleotides agree with TRBD1. Sequenced material: CD4+ T cells from PBMCs. The TCR comes from a human donor with Susac syndrome. CDR3 sequence: CASSLAAQGVKETQYF. In DNA form, the CDR3 reads TGTGCCAGCAGCTTAGCCGCACAGGGGGTGAAAGAGACCCAGTACTTC.